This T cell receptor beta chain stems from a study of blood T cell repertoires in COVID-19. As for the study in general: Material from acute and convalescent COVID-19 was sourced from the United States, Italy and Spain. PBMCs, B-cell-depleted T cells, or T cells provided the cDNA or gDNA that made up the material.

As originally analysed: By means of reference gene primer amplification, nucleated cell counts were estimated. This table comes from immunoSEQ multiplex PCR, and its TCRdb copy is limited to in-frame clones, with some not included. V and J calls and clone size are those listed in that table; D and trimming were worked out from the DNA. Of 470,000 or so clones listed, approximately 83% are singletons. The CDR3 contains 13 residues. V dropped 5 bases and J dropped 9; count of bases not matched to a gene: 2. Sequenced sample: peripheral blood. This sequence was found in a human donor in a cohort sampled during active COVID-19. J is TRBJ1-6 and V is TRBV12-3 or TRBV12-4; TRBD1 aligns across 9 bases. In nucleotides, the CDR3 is TGTGCCAGCAGTACAGGGGGCCTTTCACCCCTCCACTTT. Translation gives CASSTGGLSPLHF.